This paragraph covers one T cell receptor (beta chain) sequence. Authors' methods: Reference gene primer amplification gave estimated nucleated cell counts. Generated by immunoSEQ multiplex PCR, the TCRdb table keeps only in-frame clones and is missing some. Clone size and the V and J calls come from that table; the DNA yielded D and trimming. The sample lists about 170,000 clones, 83% occurring once. These data are taken from a study of blood T cell repertoires in COVID-19. About the study: Whether acute or convalescent, the COVID-19 samples came from the United States, Italy and Spain. PBMCs, B-cell-depleted T cells, or T cells provided the cDNA or gDNA that made up the material.

Losses at the gene ends were 10 bases for V and 6 bases for J; bases not matched to a gene: 8. CDR1 is MDHEN and CDR2 is SYDVKM in the germline V gene. This CDR3 has 13 residues. This receptor was taken from a woman of 80 years or more with acute or convalescent COVID-19. This chain joins TRBV28 and TRBJ1-2, with 10 bases matching TRBD1. The sample was peripheral blood. DNA of the CDR3: TGTGCCACCAACCTGGGACAGGGGAATGGCTACACCTTC. Its protein is CATNLGQGNGYTF.